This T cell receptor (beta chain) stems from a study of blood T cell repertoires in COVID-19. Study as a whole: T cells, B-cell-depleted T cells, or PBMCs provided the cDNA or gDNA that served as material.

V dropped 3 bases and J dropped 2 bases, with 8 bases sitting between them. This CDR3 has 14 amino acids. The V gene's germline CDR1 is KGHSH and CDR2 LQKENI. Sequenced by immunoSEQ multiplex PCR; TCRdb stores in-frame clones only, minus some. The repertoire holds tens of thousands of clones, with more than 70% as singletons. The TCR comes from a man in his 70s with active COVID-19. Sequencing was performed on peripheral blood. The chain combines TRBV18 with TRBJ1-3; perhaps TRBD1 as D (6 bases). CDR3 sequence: CASSPDSAGNTIYF. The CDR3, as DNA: TGTGCCAGCTCACCGGACAGCGCTGGAAACACCATATATTTT.